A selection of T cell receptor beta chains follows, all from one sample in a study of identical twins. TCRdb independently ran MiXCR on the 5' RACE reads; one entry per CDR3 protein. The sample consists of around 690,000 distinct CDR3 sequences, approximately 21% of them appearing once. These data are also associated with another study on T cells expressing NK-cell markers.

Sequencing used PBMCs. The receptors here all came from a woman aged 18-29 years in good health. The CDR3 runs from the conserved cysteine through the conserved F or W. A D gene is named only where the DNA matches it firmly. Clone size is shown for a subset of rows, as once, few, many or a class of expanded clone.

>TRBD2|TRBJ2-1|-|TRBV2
TGTGCCAGCATAAACGGGAGGGCCGGCAATGAGCAGTTCTTC
CASINGRAGNEQFF
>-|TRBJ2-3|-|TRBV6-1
TGTGCCAGCAGTCGCCGGGCGGGGCGCGGGGATACGCAGTATTTT
CASSRRAGRGDTQYF
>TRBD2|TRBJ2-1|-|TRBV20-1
TGCAGTGCTAGAGTGGCCGGGGGGGGCAGGGGCAGCTACAATGAGCAGTTCTTC
CSARVAGGGRGSYNEQFF
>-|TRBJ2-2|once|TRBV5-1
TGCGCCAGCAAAGGGCGAAGCACGCCGAACACCGGGGAGCTGTTTTTT
CASKGRSTPNTGELFF
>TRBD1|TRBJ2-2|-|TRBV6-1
TGTGCCAGCGCTCTCCGGGACAGTTCTGGGGAGCTGTTTTTT
CASALRDSSGELFF
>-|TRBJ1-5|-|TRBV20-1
TGCAGTGCTAGAGGTAGAAATTATCAGCCCCAGCATTTT
CSARGRNYQPQHF
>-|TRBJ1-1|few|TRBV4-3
TGCGCCAGCAGCCAAGATCGCCAACTGAACACTGAAGCTTTCTTT
CASSQDRQLNTEAFF
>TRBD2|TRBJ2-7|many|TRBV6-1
TGTGCCAGCAGTCGGACTAGCGGAAACTCACCCTACGAGCAGTACTTC
CASSRTSGNSPYEQYF
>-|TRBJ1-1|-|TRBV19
TGTGCCAGTAGTAACGACAGAGGGGCTGAAGCTTTCTTT
CASSNDRGAEAFF
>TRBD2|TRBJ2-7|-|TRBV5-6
TGTGCCAGCAGCTTGGGAGGGTGGCGGGAGGACTACGAGCAGTACTTC
CASSLGGWREDYEQYF
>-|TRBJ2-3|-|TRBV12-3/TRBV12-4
TGTGCCAGCAGTCTCGGCCATAGCCCGAGGAGAGGAGATACGCAGTATTTT
CASSLGHSPRRGDTQYF
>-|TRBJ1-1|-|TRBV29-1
TGCAGCGTTGCAGGGGCGCGGACTGAAGCTTTCTTT
CSVAGARTEAFF
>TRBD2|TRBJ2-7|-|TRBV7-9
TGTGCCAGCAGCTTCGCGGGCGGGAGGCCCTACGAGCAGTACTTC
CASSFAGGRPYEQYF
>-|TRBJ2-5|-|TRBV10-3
TGTGCCATCAGTGAGTCCAGGCGGGCCGAGGGGGAGACCCAGTACTTC
CAISESRRAEGETQYF
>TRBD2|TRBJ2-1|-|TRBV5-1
TGCGCCAGCGACCCCAGCGGGAGTGCGACGGTGCAGTTCTTC
CASDPSGSATVQFF
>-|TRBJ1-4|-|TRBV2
TGTGCCAGCAGTGAAATTGGGTCGGCCGCTTCTTTT
CASSEIGSAASF
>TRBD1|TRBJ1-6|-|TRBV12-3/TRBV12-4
TGTGCCAGCAGCCCGGGACAGTCCAATTCACCCCTCCACTTT
CASSPGQSNSPLHF
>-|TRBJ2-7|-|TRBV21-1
TGTGCCAGCAGCAAGGGGGACTTAGAATCCGGGATCGGGGGCGAGCAGTACTTC
CASSKGDLESGIGGEQYF
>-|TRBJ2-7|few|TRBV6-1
TGTGCCAGCAACCGAAAAGGGTCCTTCTTTTACGAGCAGTACTTC
CASNRKGSFFYEQYF
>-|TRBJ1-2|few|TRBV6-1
TGTGCCAGCAGTCCCCGGGCCAGAGGGGGCTACACCTTC
CASSPRARGGYTF
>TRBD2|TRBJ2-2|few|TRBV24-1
TGTGCCACCAGTGATCCTAGCGGGACGAACACCGGGGAGCTGTTTTTT
CATSDPSGTNTGELFF
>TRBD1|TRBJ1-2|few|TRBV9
TGTGCCAGCAGCGTAGGGGGACAGAGCTATGGCTACACCTTC
CASSVGGQSYGYTF
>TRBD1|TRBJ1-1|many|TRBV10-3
TGTGCCATCAGCAATACAGGGGAGGCTGAAGCTTTCTTT
CAISNTGEAEAFF
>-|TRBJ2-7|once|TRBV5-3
TGTGCCAGAAGCTTACCCCCGACAGTGGGTTACGAGCAGTACTTC
CARSLPPTVGYEQYF
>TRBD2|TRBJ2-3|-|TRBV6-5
TGTGCCAGCAGCCGGACTAGCGGGGGGACCACAGATACGCAGTATTTT
CASSRTSGGTTDTQYF
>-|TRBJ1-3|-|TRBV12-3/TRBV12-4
TGTGCCAGCAGTTTAGCGGGCCTCTTGTATTTT
CASSLAGLLYF
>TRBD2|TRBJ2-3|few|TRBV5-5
TGTGCCAGCAGCGGCGGACTAGCGGGAGTATATACAGATACGCAGTATTTT
CASSGGLAGVYTDTQYF
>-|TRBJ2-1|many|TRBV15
TGTGCCACCAGCAGCCTATATGTGAGCTCCTACAATGAGCAGTTCTTC
CATSSLYVSSYNEQFF
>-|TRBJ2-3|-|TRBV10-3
TGTGCCATCGGGGGCAGATCTAGCACAGATACGCAGTATTTT
CAIGGRSSTDTQYF
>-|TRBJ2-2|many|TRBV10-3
TGTGCCATCACTGCGGGGAACACCGGGGAGCTGTTTTTT
CAITAGNTGELFF
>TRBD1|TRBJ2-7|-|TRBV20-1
TGCAGTGCACCGGGGACAGGGAAGTACGAGCAGTACTTC
CSAPGTGKYEQYF
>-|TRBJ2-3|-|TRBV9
TGTGCCAGCAGCGTAGAATGGGATACGCAGTATTTT
CASSVEWDTQYF